This T cell receptor beta chain was profiled in a study of blood T cell repertoires in COVID-19 (dated by TCRdb to the early 2020s). Background on the whole study: Samples from collaborators originated in the United States, Italy and Spain and spanned both the acute and convalescent phases of COVID-19. The prospective study material was composed of cDNA or gDNA derived from T cells, B-cell-depleted T cells, or PBMCs. Deeply sampled blood TCRbeta repertoires from subjects exposed to, actively infected with, or recovered from COVID-19 were included in the dataset. The repertoires were released in a freely available public database meant as a resource for research on the immune response to SARS-CoV-2. The samples were drawn from two sources: the first 160 participants of the ongoing ImmuneRACE study, and 1,000 to 1,500 subjects contributed by 6 global collaborators. A de-identified subject ID, COVID-19 status, age in years and sex were almost always included in the sample metadata. HLA class I and class II types, where available, came from metadata supplied by the sample provider rather than from assay-based typing. General study outcomes and caveats: How much clinical and demographic metadata was included differed by source and by participant, and the metadata was provided uncurated.

In regard to this clone: Its antigen specificity is not known. Base qualities were left out, and no much larger clone turns up one base away.

TCRbeta CDR3 regions were amplified from genomic DNA by means of the immunoSEQ Assay, a bias-controlled multiplex PCR. The authors' pipeline ran thus. Nucleated cell counts per sample were estimated from amplification of reference gene primers within the assay. To quantify the absolute abundance of each unique TCRbeta CDR3 rearrangement, sequence reads were collapsed and filtered. For each sample, productive Simpson clonality was calculated as the square root of Simpson's diversity index over productive rearrangements. TCRdb's version of the immuneACCESS table is confined to in-frame rearrangements and falls short of the full clone set. An unresolved V gene accounts for under half of the shortfall where checked; the remainder is of unknown origin. V and J calls and clone size are copied from that table; D and trimming were computed from the DNA. This sample gives some 260,000 clones in total; roughly 91% of them show up just once. About 0.99% of the sample is held by the ten biggest clonotypes.

The V end loses 4 bases and the J end loses 4 bases, and a stretch of 11 bases separates them. The germline V gene (reference sequence) provides CDR1 SGHNT and CDR2 YYREEE. Taken from cysteine to phenylalanine, the CDR3 has 13 residues. Left in the record is the CDR3 DNA by itself, 39 bases read in frame from the first base. Samples from volunteer blood donors who had recovered from COVID-19 were contributed by a second Seattle source. Each collaborating institution followed its own protocols to collect whole blood in K2EDTA tubes. For TCRbeta analysis, collaborators shipped samples as frozen whole blood, isolated PBMCs, or DNA extracted from either of those sample types.

The chain joins TRBV5-4 to TRBJ1-2; D gene: possibly TRBD1, on 6 matching bases. The TCR was taken from a woman aged 40 to 49 who had recovered from COVID-19. Sequencing was carried out using peripheral blood. The sequenced DNA: TGTGCCAGCAGCACCGACAGGAGCTATGGCTACACCTTC. Translated, it reads CASSTDRSYGYTF.